The 2 T cell receptor beta chains in this list originate from one sample, sequenced in a study of T cell changes during pregnancy in multiple sclerosis. Some clones are missing from TCRdb's copy, which holds only in-frame ones; the method was immunoSEQ multiplex PCR. The table records about 28,000 clones, 89% of them present only once. This specimen was CD4+ T cells from peripheral blood mononuclear cells, taken in the second trimester of pregnancy. Source of these receptors: a female donor with multiple sclerosis, enrolled in a pregnancy study.

The rearrangement uses TRBV5-1 and TRBJ1-6; D gene uncertain. The CDR3 contains 12 residues. The germline V gene encodes CDR1 SGHRS and CDR2 YFSETQ. Trimming left V 4 bases short and J 7 bases short, with 6 bases between. CDR3: CASSAGNSPLHF. CDR3 sequence (DNA): TGCGCCAGCAGCGCGGGGAATTCACCCCTCCACTTT.

The CDR3 reads CASSLTSSAYNEQFF. The CDR3, as DNA: TGTGCCAGCAGTTTGACTAGCTCCGCGTACAATGAGCAGTTCTTC. J is TRBJ2-1 and V is TRBV11-1; 7 bases are shared with TRBD2. The germline gives CDR1 SGHAT, CDR2 FQDESV (reference sequence). Unmatched junction bases numbered 9, after V lost 6 bases and J lost 4 bases. The CDR3 runs to 15 residues.